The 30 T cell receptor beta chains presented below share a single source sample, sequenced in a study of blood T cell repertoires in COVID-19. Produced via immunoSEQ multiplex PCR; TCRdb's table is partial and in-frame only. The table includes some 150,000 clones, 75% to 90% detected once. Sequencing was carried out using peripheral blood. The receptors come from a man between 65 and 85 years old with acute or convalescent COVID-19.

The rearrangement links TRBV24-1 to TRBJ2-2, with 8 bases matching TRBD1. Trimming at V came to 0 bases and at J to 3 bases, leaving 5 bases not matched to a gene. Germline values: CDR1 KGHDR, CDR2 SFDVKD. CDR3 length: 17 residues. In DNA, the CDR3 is TGTGCCACCAGTGATTTGCTAACAGGGGGTGACACCGGGGAGCTGTTTTTT. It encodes CATSDLLTGGDTGELFF.

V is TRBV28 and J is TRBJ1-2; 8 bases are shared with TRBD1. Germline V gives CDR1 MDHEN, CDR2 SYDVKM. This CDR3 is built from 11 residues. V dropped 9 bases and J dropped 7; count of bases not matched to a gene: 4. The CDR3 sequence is CASQGASGYTF. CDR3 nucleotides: TGTGCCAGTCAGGGGGCGAGTGGCTACACCTTC.

Here the CDR3 reads CASSPGSGGLYNEQFF. The CDR3 nucleotides are TGTGCCAGCAGCCCGGGAAGCGGGGGGTTGTACAATGAGCAGTTCTTC. This chain connects TRBV7-2 to TRBJ2-1; 9 nucleotides align to TRBD2. The germline V gene encodes CDR1 SGHTA and CDR2 FQGNSA. CDR3 length: 16 amino acids. J was trimmed by 4 bases and V by 5 bases; bases with no gene match: 9.

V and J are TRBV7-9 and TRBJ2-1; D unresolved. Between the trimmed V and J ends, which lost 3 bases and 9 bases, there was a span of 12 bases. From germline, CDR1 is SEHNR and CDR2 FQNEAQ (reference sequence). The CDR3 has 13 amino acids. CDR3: CASSFSSYGEQFF. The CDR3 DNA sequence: TGTGCCAGCAGCTTTTCTAGTTACGGTGAGCAGTTCTTC.

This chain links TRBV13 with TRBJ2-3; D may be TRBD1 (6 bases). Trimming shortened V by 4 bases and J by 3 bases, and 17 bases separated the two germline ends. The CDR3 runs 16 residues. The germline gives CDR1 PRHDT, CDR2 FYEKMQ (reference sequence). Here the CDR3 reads CASSSGTGKGTDTQYF. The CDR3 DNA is TGTGCCAGCAGCTCTGGCACAGGGAAAGGGACAGATACGCAGTATTTT. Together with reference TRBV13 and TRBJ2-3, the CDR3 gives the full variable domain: AAGVIQSPRHLIKEKRETATLKCYPIPRHDTVYWYQQGPGQDPQFLISFYEKMQSDKGSIPDRFSAQQFSDYHSELNMSSLELGDSALYFCASSSGTGKGTDTQYFGPGTRLTVL.

CDR3 DNA: TGTGCCAGCAGCTCCACTAGCGGGAATTACAATGAGCAGTTCTTC. Its translation is CASSSTSGNYNEQFF. The chain has TRBV7-2 and TRBJ2-1, with 10 bases identical to TRBD2. V lost 4 bases, J lost 4 bases, and 4 bases stayed unmatched. This CDR3 has 15 amino acids. Per the germline V gene, CDR1 is SGHTA and CDR2 is FQGNSA.

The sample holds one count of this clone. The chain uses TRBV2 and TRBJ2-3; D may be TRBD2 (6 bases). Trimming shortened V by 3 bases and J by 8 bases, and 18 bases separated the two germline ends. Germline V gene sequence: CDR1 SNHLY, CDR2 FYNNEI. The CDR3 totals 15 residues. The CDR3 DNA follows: TGTGCCAGCAGTGAGGGACTTGGGTTCGCCGGTACGCAGTATTTT. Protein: CASSEGLGFAGTQYF.

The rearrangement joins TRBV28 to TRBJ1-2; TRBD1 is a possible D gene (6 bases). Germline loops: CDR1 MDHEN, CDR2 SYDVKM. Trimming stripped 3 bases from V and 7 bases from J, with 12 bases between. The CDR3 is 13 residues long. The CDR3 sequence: CASSFNRVGGYTF. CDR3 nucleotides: TGTGCCAGCAGTTTTAACAGGGTTGGTGGCTACACCTTC.

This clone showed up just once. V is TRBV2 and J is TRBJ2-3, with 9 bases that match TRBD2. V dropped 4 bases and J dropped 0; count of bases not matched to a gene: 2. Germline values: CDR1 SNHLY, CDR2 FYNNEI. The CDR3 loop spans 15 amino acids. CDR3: CASSAGLASTDTQYF. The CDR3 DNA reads TGTGCCAGCAGTGCGGGACTAGCCAGCACAGATACGCAGTATTTT.

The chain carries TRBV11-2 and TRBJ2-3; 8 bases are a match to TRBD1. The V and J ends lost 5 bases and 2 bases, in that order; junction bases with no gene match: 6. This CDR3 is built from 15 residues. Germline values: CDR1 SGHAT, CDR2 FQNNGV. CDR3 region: CASSPGGRNTDTQYF. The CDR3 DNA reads TGTGCCAGCAGCCCAGGGGGCCGAAACACAGATACGCAGTATTTT. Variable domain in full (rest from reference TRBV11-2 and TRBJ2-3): EAGVAQSPRYKIIEKRQSVAFWCNPISGHATLYWYQQILGQGPKLLIQFQNNGVVDDSQLPKDRFSAERLKGVDSTLKIQPAKLEDSAVYLCASSPGGRNTDTQYFGPGTRLTVL.

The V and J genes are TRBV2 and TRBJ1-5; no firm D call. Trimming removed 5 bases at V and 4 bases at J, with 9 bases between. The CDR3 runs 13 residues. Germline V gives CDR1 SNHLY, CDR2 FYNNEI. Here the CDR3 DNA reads TGTGCCAGCAGTAGGGAGTCTAATCAGCCCCAGCATTTT. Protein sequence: CASSRESNQPQHF.

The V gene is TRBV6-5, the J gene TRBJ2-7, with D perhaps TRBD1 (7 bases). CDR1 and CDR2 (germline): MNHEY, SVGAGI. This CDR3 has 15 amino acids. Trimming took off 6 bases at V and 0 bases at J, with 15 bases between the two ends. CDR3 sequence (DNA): TGTGCCAGCAGGGAGGGGGCAGGAGGCTCCTACGAGCAGTACTTC. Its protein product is CASREGAGGSYEQYF.

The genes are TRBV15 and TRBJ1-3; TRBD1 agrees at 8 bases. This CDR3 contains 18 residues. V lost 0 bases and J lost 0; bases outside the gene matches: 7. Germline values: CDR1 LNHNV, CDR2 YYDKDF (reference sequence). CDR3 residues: CATSREGAGGFSGNTIYF. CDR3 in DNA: TGTGCCACCAGCAGAGAGGGAGCAGGGGGCTTCTCTGGAAACACCATATATTTT.

CDR3 nucleotides: TGTGCCAGCAGCTCTAGGATTACAGGGGTTCAGGGGGGAAACACCATATATTTT. This encodes CASSSRITGVQGGNTIYF. The chain recombines TRBV4-2 with TRBJ1-3; the match to TRBD1 covers 7 bases. The CDR3 has 18 residues. CDR1 and CDR2 from the germline V gene are LGHNA and YNFKEQ. Unmatched junction bases numbered 17, after V lost 5 bases and J lost 4 bases.

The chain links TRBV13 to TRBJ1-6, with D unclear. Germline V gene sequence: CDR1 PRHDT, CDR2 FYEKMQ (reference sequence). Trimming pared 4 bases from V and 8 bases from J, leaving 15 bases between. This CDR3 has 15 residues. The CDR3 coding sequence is TGTGCCAGCAGCTCGAAGCTTAGTGCCTATTCACCCCTCCACTTT. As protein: CASSSKLSAYSPLHF.

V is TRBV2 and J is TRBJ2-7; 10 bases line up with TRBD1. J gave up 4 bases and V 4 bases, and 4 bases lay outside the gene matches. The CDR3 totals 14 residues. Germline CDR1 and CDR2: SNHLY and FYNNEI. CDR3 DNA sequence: TGTGCCAGCAGTGGGGGACAGGGGACGTACGAGCAGTACTTC. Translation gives CASSGGQGTYEQYF.

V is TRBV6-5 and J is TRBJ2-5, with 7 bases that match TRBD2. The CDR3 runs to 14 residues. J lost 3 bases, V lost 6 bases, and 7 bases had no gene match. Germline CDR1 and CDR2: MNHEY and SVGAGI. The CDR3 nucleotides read TGTGCCAGCAGGCCCCTCGGACTAGAAGAGACCCAGTACTTC. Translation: CASRPLGLEETQYF.

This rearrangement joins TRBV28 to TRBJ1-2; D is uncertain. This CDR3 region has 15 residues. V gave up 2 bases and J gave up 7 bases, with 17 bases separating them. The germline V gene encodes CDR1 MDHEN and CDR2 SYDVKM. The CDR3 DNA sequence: TGTGCCAGCAGTTTAATAGCCACCCTGAGGTCTGGCTACACCTTC. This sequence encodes CASSLIATLRSGYTF.

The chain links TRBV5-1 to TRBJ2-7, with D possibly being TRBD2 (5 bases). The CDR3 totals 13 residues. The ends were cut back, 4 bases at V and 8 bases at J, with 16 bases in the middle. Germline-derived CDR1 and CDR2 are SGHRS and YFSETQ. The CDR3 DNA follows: TGCGCCAGCAGCGGGGAGACATACCAAAAGCAGTACTTC. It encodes CASSGETYQKQYF.

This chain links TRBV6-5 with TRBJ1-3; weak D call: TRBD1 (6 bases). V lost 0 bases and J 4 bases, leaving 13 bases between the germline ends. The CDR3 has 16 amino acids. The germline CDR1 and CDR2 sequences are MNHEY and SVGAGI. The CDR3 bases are TGTGCCAGCAGTTACTCGGGACATTACCCGGGAAACACCATATATTTT. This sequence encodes CASSYSGHYPGNTIYF.

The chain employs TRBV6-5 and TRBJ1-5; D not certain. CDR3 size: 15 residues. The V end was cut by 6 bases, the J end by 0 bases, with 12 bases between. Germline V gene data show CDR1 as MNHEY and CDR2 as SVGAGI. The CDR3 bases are TGTGCCAGCAGCTCAGACGGACTTAGCAATCAGCCCCAGCATTTT. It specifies CASSSDGLSNQPQHF.

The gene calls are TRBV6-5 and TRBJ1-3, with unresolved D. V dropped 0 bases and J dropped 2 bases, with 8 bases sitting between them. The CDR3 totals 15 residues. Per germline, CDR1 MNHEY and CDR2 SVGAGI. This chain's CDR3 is CASSYSLAAGNTIYF. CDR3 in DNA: TGTGCCAGCAGTTACTCCCTGGCGGCTGGAAACACCATATATTTT.

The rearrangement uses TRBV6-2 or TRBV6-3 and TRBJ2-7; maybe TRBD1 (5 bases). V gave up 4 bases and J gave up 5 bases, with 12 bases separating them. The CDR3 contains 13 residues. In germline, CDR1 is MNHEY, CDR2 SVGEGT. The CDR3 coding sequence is TGTGCCAGCAGTTTCCTCCAGGGCCACGAGCAGTACTTC. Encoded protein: CASSFLQGHEQYF.

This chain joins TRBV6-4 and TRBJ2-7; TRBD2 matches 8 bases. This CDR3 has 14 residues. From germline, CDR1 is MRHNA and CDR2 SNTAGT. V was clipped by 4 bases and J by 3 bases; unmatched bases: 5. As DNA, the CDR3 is TGTGCCAGCAGTGTGCGAGCGGGAGACTACGAGCAGTACTTC. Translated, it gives CASSVRAGDYEQYF.

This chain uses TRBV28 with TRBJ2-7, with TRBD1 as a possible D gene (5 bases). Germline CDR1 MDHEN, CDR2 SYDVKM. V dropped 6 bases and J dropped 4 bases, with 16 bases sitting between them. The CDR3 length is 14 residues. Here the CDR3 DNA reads TGTGCCAGCAGAAGGGGTGGTGCTCTGTACGAGCAGTACTTC. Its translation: CASRRGGALYEQYF.

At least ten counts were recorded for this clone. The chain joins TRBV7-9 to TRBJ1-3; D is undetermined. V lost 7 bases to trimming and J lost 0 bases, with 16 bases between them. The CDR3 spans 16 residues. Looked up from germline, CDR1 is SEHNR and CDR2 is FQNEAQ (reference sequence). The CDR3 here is CASIPSLGSSGNTIYF. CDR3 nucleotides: TGTGCCAGCATTCCGAGTTTGGGGAGCTCTGGAAACACCATATATTTT.

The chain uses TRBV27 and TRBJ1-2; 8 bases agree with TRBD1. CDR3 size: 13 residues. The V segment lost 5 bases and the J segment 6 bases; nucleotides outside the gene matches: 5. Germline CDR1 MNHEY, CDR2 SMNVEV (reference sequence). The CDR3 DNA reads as TGTGCCAGCAGTGGGGACAGGACAAATGGCTACACCTTC. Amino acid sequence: CASSGDRTNGYTF.

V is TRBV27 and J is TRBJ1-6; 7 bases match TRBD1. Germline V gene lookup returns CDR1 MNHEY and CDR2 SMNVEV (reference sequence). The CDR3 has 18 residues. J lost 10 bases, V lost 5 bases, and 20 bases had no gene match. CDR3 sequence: CASSPAVRGGELGSPLHF. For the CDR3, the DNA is TGTGCCAGCAGTCCCGCTGTGAGAGGGGGCGAGTTAGGCTCACCCCTCCACTTT.

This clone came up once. CDR3 in DNA: TGTGCCAGCAGTCTCGGCCAGGGCAGGTCCTACGAGCAGTACTTC. Its protein is CASSLGQGRSYEQYF. The gene calls are TRBV6-5 and TRBJ2-7; perhaps TRBD1 as D (5 bases). The CDR3 contains 15 residues. V lost 5 bases to trimming and J lost 1 base, with 15 bases between them. CDR1 and CDR2 from the germline V gene are MNHEY and SVGAGI.

The CDR3 DNA reads TGTGCCAGCAGCCACACCACTAGCGGGTGGGGGGCAGAGACCCAGTACTTC. It codes for CASSHTTSGWGAETQYF. The V and J genes are TRBV3-1 (or the pseudogene TRBV3-2) and TRBJ2-5; 9 bases map to TRBD2. This CDR3 has 17 amino acids. V lost 3 bases, J lost 4 bases, and 12 bases stayed unmatched. CDR1 is LGHDT, CDR2 YNNKEL, per germline (reference sequence).